Sequencing of this T cell receptor (beta chain) was carried out in a study of cytomegalovirus exposure and HLA in healthy donors. The primer mix had 60 Vbeta and 13 Jbeta primers. Per the study methods: Unique TCR beta chains totaled roughly 79 million in a later count, with around 11 million of them shared. The protocol was immunoSEQ multiplex PCR, while the TCRdb copy is restricted to in-frame clones and leaves out a portion. V and J calls and clone size are copied from that table; D and trimming were computed from the DNA. The table records 150,000 to 200,000 clones, over 60% of them present only once. The study, taken as a whole, reports: Versus the roughly 640-donor mean, an Asian-associated ancestry cluster reportedly showed fewer N-insertions in a later analysis. A missense DCLRE1C variant was associated with V- and J-gene trimming of TCR beta chains in a later analysis, and an independent cohort replicated the association. It was assumed in the presence/absence analyses that sequencing depth was roughly uniform across donors.

V shed 4 bases and J 4 bases; nucleotides not matched to a gene: 6. From germline, CDR1 is SGHRS and CDR2 YFSETQ. The CDR3 spans 15 residues. This clone was seen a single time. The antigen is not known. Sequences were obtained from PBMCs. The genes are TRBV5-1 and TRBJ1-3; 9 nucleotides match TRBD1. The clonotype originates from a woman aged 40 to 55 in good health and CMV-seronegative. CDR3 sequence reads: CASSVTGGPGNTIYF. The CDR3 coding sequence is TGCGCCAGCAGCGTTACAGGGGGCCCAGGAAACACCATATATTTT.